This entry lists 9 T cell receptor beta chains sequenced from one sample in a study of cytomegalovirus exposure and HLA in healthy donors. Use of 60 Vbeta and 13 Jbeta primers characterized the PCR. The repertoire was sequenced with immunoSEQ multiplex PCR; TCRdb's copy has only in-frame clones and lacks some. The repertoire holds 150,000 to 200,000 clones, with around four fifths as singletons. The specimen sequenced was PBMCs. The source of these receptors is a man aged 50 to 60 in good health and CMV-seropositive.

V and J are TRBV5-1 and TRBJ1-1, with a weak D call TRBD1 (5 bases). Trimming removed 4 bases at V and 1 base at J, with 14 bases between. CDR1 and CDR2 from the germline V gene are SGHRS and YFSETQ. The CDR3 runs to 15 residues. The chain's CDR3 is CASSAGHSGNTEAFF. The CDR3 bases are TGCGCCAGCAGCGCCGGACACAGTGGGAACACTGAAGCTTTCTTT.

This chain uses TRBV2 with TRBJ2-5; 9 nucleotides agree with TRBD2. TRBJ2-7 matches the DNA end more closely, so the J call is doubtful. CDR3 length: 14 amino acids. Germline loops: CDR1 SNHLY, CDR2 FYNNEI. Here the CDR3 DNA reads TGTGCCAGCAGTGTAGAACTAGCGGGTTACGAGCAGTACTTC. Translating it yields CASSVELAGYEQYF.

The chain joins TRBV6-4 to TRBJ1-3; 12 bases line up with TRBD1. V dropped 8 bases and J dropped 1; count of bases not matched to a gene: 15. Germline lookup yields CDR1 MRHNA and CDR2 SNTAGT. The CDR3 loop spans 19 amino acids. The CDR3 protein is CASSQRDRGRGESGNTIYF. The DNA for the CDR3 is TGTGCCAGCTCCCAAAGGGACAGGGGGCGCGGGGAATCTGGAAACACCATATATTTT.

This clone was recorded only once. This rearrangement joins TRBV28 to TRBJ2-2, with D possibly matching TRBD2 (6 bases). The CDR3 has 15 amino acids. Trimming stripped 6 bases from V and 4 bases from J, with 15 bases between. The germline gives CDR1 MDHEN, CDR2 SYDVKM. The DNA for the CDR3 is TGTGCCAGCAGCCCCCCCCGGGGAGGCACCGGGGAGCTGTTTTTT. It yields the protein CASSPPRGGTGELFF. The variable domain in full, completed from reference TRBV28 and TRBJ2-2, reads DVKVTQSSRYLVKRTGEKVFLECVQDMDHENMFWYRQDPGLGLRLIYFSYDVKMKEKGDIPEGYSVSREKKERFSLILESASTNQTSMYLCASSPPRGGTGELFFGEGSRLTVL.

The rearrangement uses TRBV6-6 and TRBJ2-1, with a tentative D call TRBD2 (5 bases). V was pared by 4 bases and J by 10 bases, with 14 bases between. This CDR3 contains 13 residues. Germline V gene lookup returns CDR1 MNHNY and CDR2 SVGAGI (reference sequence). The CDR3 loop reads CASSFSGWSEQFF. Here the CDR3 DNA reads TGTGCCAGCAGTTTTTCGGGATGGAGCGAGCAGTTCTTC.

The chain carries TRBV4-1 and TRBJ1-2; D might be TRBD1 (5 bases). This CDR3 has 14 amino acids. Germline assignment: CDR1 MGHRA and CDR2 YSYEKL. With 3 bases removed from V and 4 bases from J, the gap between germline ends came to 12 bases. This chain's CDR3 is CASSQQGNSYGYTF. Here the CDR3 DNA reads TGCGCCAGCAGCCAGCAGGGTAATAGCTATGGCTACACCTTC.

The sample holds a few counts of this clone. CDR3 amino acids: CASTGLAGGPSNEQFF. The DNA for the CDR3 is TGCGCCAGTACGGGACTAGCGGGAGGGCCCTCGAATGAGCAGTTCTTC. This chain links TRBV5-1 with TRBJ2-1; 16 bases agree with TRBD2. Trimming cost V 8 bases and J 7 bases; bases outside gene matches: 9. Germline lookup yields CDR1 SGHRS and CDR2 YFSETQ. This CDR3 region has 16 residues.

This clone showed up just once. The rearrangement links TRBV28 to TRBJ2-7, with 8 bases that match TRBD1. Germline V gene data show CDR1 as MDHEN and CDR2 as SYDVKM. Germline trimming cut 5 bases from V and 3 bases from J; bases unmatched to any gene: 9. This CDR3 region has 15 residues. The CDR3 sequence is CASSPQDRVGYEQYF. The CDR3 nucleotides read TGTGCCAGCAGTCCCCAGGACAGGGTAGGCTACGAGCAGTACTTC.

For the CDR3, the DNA is TGTGCCACCAGCCACGGGACACCCCGCTCTGGGGCCAACGTCCTGACTTTC. It specifies CATSHGTPRSGANVLTF. The chain links TRBV15 to TRBJ2-6; possibly TRBD1 for D (6 bases). Looked up from germline, CDR1 is LNHNV and CDR2 is YYDKDF (reference sequence). The V end was cut by 5 bases, the J end by 0 bases, with 14 bases between. The CDR3 has 17 amino acids.